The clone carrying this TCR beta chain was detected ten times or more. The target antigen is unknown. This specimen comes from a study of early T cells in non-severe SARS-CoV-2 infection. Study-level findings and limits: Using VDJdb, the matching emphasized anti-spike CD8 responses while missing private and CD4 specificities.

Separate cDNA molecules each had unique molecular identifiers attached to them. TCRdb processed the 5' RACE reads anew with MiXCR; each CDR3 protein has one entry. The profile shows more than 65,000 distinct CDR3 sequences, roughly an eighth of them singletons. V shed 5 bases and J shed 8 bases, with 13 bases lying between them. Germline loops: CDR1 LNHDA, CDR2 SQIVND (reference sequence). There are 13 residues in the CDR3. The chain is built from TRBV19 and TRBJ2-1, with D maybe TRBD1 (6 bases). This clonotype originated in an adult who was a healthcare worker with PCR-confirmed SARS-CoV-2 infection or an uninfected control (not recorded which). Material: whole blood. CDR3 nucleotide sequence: TGTGCCAGTAGTGTCCAGGGGCCGGATGAGCAGTTCTTC. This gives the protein CASSVQGPDEQFF.